The clone carrying this T cell receptor beta chain was seen many times. Its antigen remains unknown. This sample was taken from a study of T cell repertoires in cytomegalovirus infection. The overall study: Both a matching HLA type and CMV infection were indicated by public TCR beta signatures.

After removal of 2 bases from V and 2 bases from J, the junction contained 3 bases not matched to a gene. There are 16 residues in the CDR3. Germline loops: CDR1 MNHEY, CDR2 SVGEGT. TCRdb independently ran MiXCR on the reads; one entry per CDR3 protein. The profile shows a few hundred thousand distinct CDR3 sequences, 8% to 9.5% of them singletons. Regarding the study as a whole: Dominating the ex vivo response were TCR beta clonotypes that were CMV-specific and HLA-C-restricted.

Specimen: PBMCs. This receptor was identified in a human donor in good health (CMV status not recorded). Some clones in this sample may be carry-over from other donors' samples. The rearrangement links TRBV6-2 or TRBV6-3 to TRBJ2-2; 9 bases line up with TRBD2. The CDR3 protein is CASSYRLAANTGELFF. CDR3 in DNA: TGTGCCAGCAGTTACCGACTAGCGGCAAACACCGGGGAGCTGTTTTTT.